Listed below are T cell receptor beta chains from one sample, sequenced in a study of blood T cell repertoires in COVID-19. Measured with immunoSEQ multiplex PCR; TCRdb has only the in-frame clones, and not every one. The data show approximately 260,000 clones, with about nine tenths seen just once and approximately 1.8% held by the top ten. Input material: PBMCs or T cells enriched from blood (not recorded which). These receptors came from a woman aged 55-75 years who had recovered from COVID-19. CDR3s include the opening cysteine and the closing phenylalanine or tryptophan. D genes are given only for firm matches. Clone size is not always given. Where it is, it says once, few, many or a class for expanded clones.

v_call: TRBV3-1/TRBV3-2; clone_size: -; d_call: TRBD2; j_call: TRBJ2-1; cdr3_nt: TGTGCCAGCAGCCAAGAAGGTAACCTAGCGGACTACAATGAGCAGTTCTTC; cdr3_aa: CASSQEGNLADYNEQFF
v_call: TRBV11-2; clone_size: -; d_call: -; j_call: TRBJ1-1; cdr3_nt: TGTGCCAGCAGCTTAACAGGGTATTACACTGAAGCTTTCTTT; cdr3_aa: CASSLTGYYTEAFF
v_call: TRBV6-5; clone_size: -; d_call: -; j_call: TRBJ1-3; cdr3_nt: TGTGCCAGCAGTTTCGGACAGTCTGGAAACACCATATATTTT; cdr3_aa: CASSFGQSGNTIYF
v_call: TRBV13; clone_size: -; d_call: TRBD1; j_call: TRBJ2-7; cdr3_nt: TGTGCCAGCAGCCAGACAGGGAGTTGGGACGGCGAGCAGTACTTC; cdr3_aa: CASSQTGSWDGEQYF
v_call: TRBV11-3; clone_size: -; d_call: TRBD1; j_call: TRBJ2-7; cdr3_nt: TGTGCCAGCAGCAAAGGACAGGGGGCCGAGCAGTACTTC; cdr3_aa: CASSKGQGAEQYF
v_call: TRBV5-6; clone_size: few; d_call: TRBD1; j_call: TRBJ1-2; cdr3_nt: TGTGCCAGCAGCCGGGACAGGGAAGAGGGCTACACCTTC; cdr3_aa: CASSRDREEGYTF
v_call: TRBV16; clone_size: -; d_call: TRBD1; j_call: TRBJ1-2; cdr3_nt: TGTGCCAGCAGCCCATCATCCGGGACAGCGTATGGCTACACCTTC; cdr3_aa: CASSPSSGTAYGYTF
v_call: TRBV7-9; clone_size: -; d_call: TRBD1; j_call: TRBJ1-2; cdr3_nt: TGTGCCAGCTCCCAGCTTCGGGTGGAGGGGGCCTATGGCTACACCTTC; cdr3_aa: CASSQLRVEGAYGYTF
v_call: TRBV28; clone_size: -; d_call: -; j_call: TRBJ1-5; cdr3_nt: TGTGCCAGCAGTTTGGACAGAAATCAGCCCCAGCATTTT; cdr3_aa: CASSLDRNQPQHF
v_call: TRBV9; clone_size: -; d_call: -; j_call: TRBJ2-1; cdr3_nt: TGTGCCAGCAGCGTAACACCCCGGGGTGTGGCGGAGGGAGATGAGCAGTTCTTC; cdr3_aa: CASSVTPRGVAEGDEQFF
v_call: TRBV2; clone_size: -; d_call: -; j_call: TRBJ2-7; cdr3_nt: TGTGCCAGCAGTGCCCGGGACTACGAGCAGTACTTC; cdr3_aa: CASSARDYEQYF
v_call: TRBV6-5; clone_size: -; d_call: -; j_call: TRBJ2-2; cdr3_nt: TGTGCCAGCACCTCCCAGGCGGCGGGCGGGGAGCTGTTTTTT; cdr3_aa: CASTSQAAGGELFF
v_call: TRBV5-4; clone_size: -; d_call: -; j_call: TRBJ1-1; cdr3_nt: TGTGCCAGCTCACCCTGGGGGGGCCGGATGAACACTGAAGCTTTCTTT; cdr3_aa: CASSPWGGRMNTEAFF
v_call: TRBV7-2; clone_size: -; d_call: -; j_call: TRBJ1-1; cdr3_nt: TGTGCCAGCAGCCAGGGGACGGTGAACACTGAAGCTTTCTTT; cdr3_aa: CASSQGTVNTEAFF
v_call: TRBV7-9; clone_size: -; d_call: -; j_call: TRBJ1-2; cdr3_nt: TGTGCCAGCAAAACGGACGGGGGGCAATATGGCTACACCTTC; cdr3_aa: CASKTDGGQYGYTF
v_call: TRBV21-1; clone_size: -; d_call: -; j_call: TRBJ1-5; cdr3_nt: TGTGCCAGCAGCAAAGCGAGGACAGGGATTCAGCCCCAGCATTTT; cdr3_aa: CASSKARTGIQPQHF
v_call: TRBV7-9; clone_size: -; d_call: TRBD1; j_call: TRBJ1-5; cdr3_nt: TGTGCCAGCAGCTTAGCGGCAGGGGGACAGCCCCAGCATTTT; cdr3_aa: CASSLAAGGQPQHF
v_call: TRBV4-1; clone_size: -; d_call: -; j_call: TRBJ2-1; cdr3_nt: TGCGCCAGCAGCCAAGATGCAACATGGAGCTCCTACAATGAGCAGTTCTTC; cdr3_aa: CASSQDATWSSYNEQFF
v_call: TRBV25-1; clone_size: -; d_call: -; j_call: TRBJ2-5; cdr3_nt: TGTGCCAGCAGTGTAGTTCCAAAAGAGACCCAGTACTTC; cdr3_aa: CASSVVPKETQYF
v_call: TRBV10-3; clone_size: -; d_call: TRBD2; j_call: TRBJ2-3; cdr3_nt: TGTGCCACGGGGACTAGCGGGAGAATGGCAGATACGCAGTATTTT; cdr3_aa: CATGTSGRMADTQYF
v_call: TRBV3-1/TRBV3-2; clone_size: few; d_call: -; j_call: TRBJ2-1; cdr3_nt: TGTGCCAGCAGCCAAGTCAGGGTCCCTTCCTACAATGAGCAGTTCTTC; cdr3_aa: CASSQVRVPSYNEQFF
v_call: TRBV5-4; clone_size: -; d_call: -; j_call: TRBJ1-1; cdr3_nt: TGTGCCAGCAGCTTAGGAGTGAACACTGAAGCTTTCTTT; cdr3_aa: CASSLGVNTEAFF
v_call: TRBV7-8; clone_size: -; d_call: TRBD2; j_call: TRBJ2-7; cdr3_nt: TGTGCCAGCAGCCCGATTGGACTAGCGGGAGGGTACGAGCAGTACTTC; cdr3_aa: CASSPIGLAGGYEQYF
v_call: TRBV5-4; clone_size: -; d_call: TRBD1; j_call: TRBJ1-6; cdr3_nt: TGTGCCAGCAGCAACAGGGGGCGGGGTTCACCCCTCCACTTT; cdr3_aa: CASSNRGRGSPLHF
v_call: TRBV11-2; clone_size: -; d_call: TRBD1; j_call: TRBJ2-3; cdr3_nt: TGTGCCAGCAGCTTTCGGGACAGGGGGTGGGATACGCAGTATTTT; cdr3_aa: CASSFRDRGWDTQYF
v_call: TRBV28; clone_size: -; d_call: -; j_call: TRBJ1-2; cdr3_nt: TGTGCCAGCATGTTTACTAACTATGGCTACACCTTC; cdr3_aa: CASMFTNYGYTF
v_call: TRBV2; clone_size: -; d_call: -; j_call: TRBJ2-7; cdr3_nt: TGTGCCAGCAGTGAAGTTGGGGGCTCGGCTTACGAGCAGTACTTC; cdr3_aa: CASSEVGGSAYEQYF
v_call: TRBV6-6; clone_size: -; d_call: TRBD1; j_call: TRBJ1-2; cdr3_nt: TGTGCCAGCAGTCCCTCCACAGGGGAACTAGCTAACTATGGCTACACCTTC; cdr3_aa: CASSPSTGELANYGYTF
v_call: TRBV29-1; clone_size: -; d_call: TRBD1; j_call: TRBJ2-3; cdr3_nt: TGCAGCTTCTTGGGACAGCGAGCTTTCACAGATACGCAGTATTTT; cdr3_aa: CSFLGQRAFTDTQYF
v_call: TRBV3-1/TRBV3-2; clone_size: few; d_call: -; j_call: TRBJ1-4; cdr3_nt: TGTGCCAGCAGCCTGGGACTACAGGGTTCGGCAACTAATGAAAAACTGTTTTTT; cdr3_aa: CASSLGLQGSATNEKLFF
v_call: TRBV2; clone_size: -; d_call: -; j_call: TRBJ1-1; cdr3_nt: TGTGCCAGCAGTCGGTTGGGGGGTGAAGCTTTCTTT; cdr3_aa: CASSRLGGEAFF
v_call: TRBV28; clone_size: -; d_call: -; j_call: TRBJ2-4; cdr3_nt: TGTGCCAGCAGTTTTCTCGACAAAGGAGGCAAAAACATTCAGTACTTC; cdr3_aa: CASSFLDKGGKNIQYF
v_call: TRBV11-2; clone_size: once; d_call: -; j_call: TRBJ2-6; cdr3_nt: TGTGCCAGCAGCCTGGACTTCTCTGGGGCCAACGTCCTGACTTTC; cdr3_aa: CASSLDFSGANVLTF
v_call: TRBV5-1; clone_size: -; d_call: TRBD2; j_call: TRBJ2-1; cdr3_nt: TGCGCCAGCAGCCTTAGCGGGGGGGCGTATTCGAATGAGCAGTTCTTC; cdr3_aa: CASSLSGGAYSNEQFF
v_call: TRBV4-1; clone_size: -; d_call: -; j_call: TRBJ2-1; cdr3_nt: TGCGCCAGCAGCCAAGATGGTCGGTCACAGCAGTTCTTC; cdr3_aa: CASSQDGRSQQFF
v_call: TRBV24-1; clone_size: -; d_call: TRBD1; j_call: TRBJ1-5; cdr3_nt: TGTGCCACCAGTGAGGGGGGACAGGGCAGGCAGCCCCAGCATTTT; cdr3_aa: CATSEGGQGRQPQHF
v_call: TRBV27; clone_size: -; d_call: -; j_call: TRBJ1-2; cdr3_nt: TGTGCCAGCAGTACAGATTTCGGCTATGGCTACACCTTC; cdr3_aa: CASSTDFGYGYTF
v_call: TRBV11-2; clone_size: -; d_call: -; j_call: TRBJ2-2; cdr3_nt: TGTGCCAGCACCGAGGGGGGGTACGGGGAGCTGTTTTTT; cdr3_aa: CASTEGGYGELFF
v_call: TRBV5-1; clone_size: -; d_call: -; j_call: TRBJ1-4; cdr3_nt: TGCGCCAGCAGCGTGACAGCGGGTAATGAAAAACTGTTTTTT; cdr3_aa: CASSVTAGNEKLFF
v_call: TRBV7-9; clone_size: -; d_call: -; j_call: TRBJ1-2; cdr3_nt: TGTGCCAGCAGCGCAGCGCTGTATGCTGATGGCTACACCTTC; cdr3_aa: CASSAALYADGYTF
v_call: TRBV30; clone_size: once; d_call: -; j_call: TRBJ1-1; cdr3_nt: TGTGCCTGGAGCTCCAGAGGGGGGAACACTGAAGCTTTCTTT; cdr3_aa: CAWSSRGGNTEAFF